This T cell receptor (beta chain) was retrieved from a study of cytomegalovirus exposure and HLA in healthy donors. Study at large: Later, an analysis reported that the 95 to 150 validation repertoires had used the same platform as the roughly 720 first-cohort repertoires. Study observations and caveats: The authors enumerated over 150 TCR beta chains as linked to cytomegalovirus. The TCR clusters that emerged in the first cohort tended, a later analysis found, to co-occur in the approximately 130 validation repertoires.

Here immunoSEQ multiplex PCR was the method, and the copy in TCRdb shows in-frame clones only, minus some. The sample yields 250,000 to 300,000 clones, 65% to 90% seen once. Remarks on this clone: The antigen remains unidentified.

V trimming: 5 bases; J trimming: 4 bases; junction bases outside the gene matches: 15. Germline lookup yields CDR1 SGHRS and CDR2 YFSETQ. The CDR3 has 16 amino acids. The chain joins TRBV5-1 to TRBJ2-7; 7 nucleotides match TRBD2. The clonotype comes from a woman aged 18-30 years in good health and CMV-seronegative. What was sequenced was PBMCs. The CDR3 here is CASSRGGAGDIYEQYF. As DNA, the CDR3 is TGCGCCAGCAGTCGGGGCGGCGCGGGGGATATATACGAGCAGTACTTC. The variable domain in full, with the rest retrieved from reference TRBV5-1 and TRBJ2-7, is KAGVTQTPRYLIKTRGQQVTLSCSPISGHRSVSWYQQTPGQGLQFLFEYFSETQRNKGNFPGRFSGRQFSNSRSEMNVSTLELGDSALYLCASSRGGAGDIYEQYFGPGTRLTVT.